The clone carrying this T cell receptor (beta chain) was counted ten times or more. The antigen remains unidentified. TCR alpha and beta CDR3 regions were amplified from RNA using iRepertoire nested multiplex PCR. Tissue mRNA or PBMC total RNA, 100-400 ng, went into one-step reverse transcription and amplification. One entry per CDR3 protein, called by TCRdb with MiXCR from the multiplex PCR reads. Of approximately 120,000 distinct CDR3 sequences in the sample, under 30% were seen once. This record comes from a study of glioma-infiltrating T cells. Study-wide results and caveats: Gliomas, especially low-grade, showed above-expected tissue-blood divergence; non-neoplastic patients showed below. CDR3 overlap between tissue and blood was very small.

V lost 6 bases, J lost 1 base, and 4 bases stayed unmatched. This CDR3 comprises 17 residues. The germline V gene encodes CDR1 SNHLY and CDR2 FYNNEI. The chain links TRBV2 to TRBJ2-3; 16 bases match TRBD2. Input material: glioma tissue, nonneoplastic brain tissue, or PBMCs (not recorded which). This receptor was identified in a human donor with low-grade glioma or glioblastoma, undergoing nonglioma brain surgery, or in good health (not recorded which). The CDR3, as DNA: TGTGCCAGCAGGGGACTAGCGGGAGGGCCACGCACAGATACGCAGTATTTT. It yields the protein CASRGLAGGPRTDTQYF.